Shown below are 30 T cell receptor beta chains from a single sample sequenced in a study of long-term antiretroviral therapy in people with HIV. immunoSEQ v3.0 was run at survey level. Clones were read by immunoSEQ multiplex PCR, and TCRdb kept only the in-frame ones, dropping some. The sample records 7,200 or so clones, roughly 70% being singletons. The input for sequencing was unsorted PBMCs, taken 0.1 years before starting antiretroviral therapy. These receptor sequences come from a man aged 18 to 30 with HIV.

The chain recombines TRBV5-4 with TRBJ2-7; the D gene is possibly TRBD2 (5 bases). Germline V lookup: CDR1 SGHNT, CDR2 YYREEE (reference sequence). Trimming stripped 4 bases from V and 2 bases from J, with 10 bases between. The CDR3 runs 13 residues. In DNA, the CDR3 is TGTGCCAGCAGCGTAATGGGAGCCTACGAGCAGTACGTC. It is translated as CASSVMGAYEQYV.

The chain carries TRBV11-1 and TRBJ2-7, with D possibly matching TRBD2 (5 bases). The germline CDR1 and CDR2 sequences are SGHAT and FQDESV (reference sequence). V lost 5 bases and J lost 2, with 13 bases in between. The CDR3 has 14 residues. The CDR3: CASSRRPSTYEQYV. The CDR3 DNA reads as TGTGCCAGCAGCCGGCGTCCTAGCACCTACGAGCAGTACGTC.

The chain combines TRBV18 with TRBJ2-1; TRBD1 or TRBD2 may be the D gene (5 bases each). Per the germline V gene, CDR1 is KGHSH and CDR2 is LQKENI. CDR3 size: 14 residues. V lost 2 bases to trimming and J lost 5 bases, with 10 bases between them. DNA of the CDR3: TGTGCCAGCTCACCAGGGACGCCTCACAATGAGCAGTTCTTC. It yields the protein CASSPGTPHNEQFF. Combining the CDR3 with reference TRBV18 and TRBJ2-1 gives the whole variable domain NAGVMQNPRHLVRRRGQEARLRCSPMKGHSHVYWYRQLPEEGLKFMVYLQKENIIDESGMPKERFSAEFPKEGPSILRIQQVVRGDSAAYFCASSPGTPHNEQFFGPGTRLTVL.

The rearrangement joins TRBV7-2 to TRBJ2-5; perhaps D is TRBD1 or TRBD2 (5 bases each). In germline, CDR1 is SGHTA, CDR2 FQGNSA. The CDR3 runs 13 residues. Trimming took off 3 bases at V and 5 bases at J, with 10 bases between the two ends. The CDR3 DNA reads as TGTGCCAGCAGCTTGTGGGGGAAGGAGACCCAGTACTTC. This translates into CASSLWGKETQYF.

V is TRBV6-5 and J is TRBJ1-5, with 10 bases aligning to TRBD1. CDR3 size: 16 residues. The V segment lost 0 bases and the J segment 4 bases; nucleotides outside the gene matches: 3. CDR1 and CDR2 from the germline V gene are MNHEY and SVGAGI. DNA of the CDR3: TGTGCCAGCAGTTACTCCGGGACAGGGGTTAATCAGCCCCAGCATTTT. Its protein product is CASSYSGTGVNQPQHF.

This clone occurred a few times. The V and J genes are TRBV19 and TRBJ2-1; 7 bases match TRBD1. The V gene's germline CDR1 is LNHDA and CDR2 SQIVND (reference sequence). Germline trimming cut 3 bases from V and 1 base from J; bases unmatched to any gene: 6. The CDR3 is 16 residues long. The chain's CDR3 is CASSISAGGSYNEQFF. The CDR3 DNA is TGTGCCAGTAGTATCTCCGCAGGGGGTTCCTACAATGAGCAGTTCTTC. Full variable domain (missing parts from reference TRBV19 and TRBJ2-1): DGGITQSPKYLFRKEGQNVTLSCEQNLNHDAMYWYRQDPGQGLRLIYYSQIVNDFQKGDIAEGYSVSREKKESFPLTVTSAQKNPTAFYLCASSISAGGSYNEQFFGPGTRLTVL.

The CDR3 nucleotides read TGTGCCAGCAGCCAAGATATGTCAGCACAACGTGGAAACACCATATATTTT. Protein product: CASSQDMSAQRGNTIYF. The rearrangement joins TRBV4-2 to TRBJ1-3, with D unclear. V lost 0 bases, J lost 3 bases, and 15 bases lay in between. Germline V gives CDR1 LGHNA, CDR2 YNFKEQ. The CDR3 length is 17 residues.

V and J are TRBV6-5 and TRBJ1-1; no firm D call. Germline CDR1 MNHEY, CDR2 SVGAGI. Trimming left V 10 bases short and J 1 base short, with 13 bases between. CDR3 length equals 13 residues. CDR3 region: CATVTESNTEAFF. The CDR3 DNA reads as TGTGCCACCGTTACAGAATCGAACACTGAAGCTTTCTTT.

This clone was seen a single time. The J gene is TRBJ2-3, the V gene TRBV19, with D unclear. Germline V lookup: CDR1 LNHDA, CDR2 SQIVND (reference sequence). The CDR3 runs to 15 residues. V lost 3 bases and J lost 1, with 11 bases in between. The CDR3 DNA reads as TGTGCCAGTAGTATGAGATCCGGTGGCACAGATACGCAGTATTTT. The encoded protein is CASSMRSGGTDTQYF. Filled out from reference TRBV19 and TRBJ2-3, the complete variable domain reads DGGITQSPKYLFRKEGQNVTLSCEQNLNHDAMYWYRQDPGQGLRLIYYSQIVNDFQKGDIAEGYSVSREKKESFPLTVTSAQKNPTAFYLCASSMRSGGTDTQYFGPGTRLTVL.

The chain employs TRBV5-6 and TRBJ2-5, with unresolved D. From germline, CDR1 is SGHDT and CDR2 YYEEEE. Trimming pared 2 bases from V and 5 bases from J, leaving 10 bases between. This CDR3 spans 13 amino acids. CDR3 bases: TGTGCCAGCAGCTTTGACCCCCGGGAGACCCAGTACTTC. Encoded protein: CASSFDPRETQYF.

The chain carries TRBV11-2 and TRBJ2-7, with D hard to call. From germline, CDR1 is SGHAT and CDR2 FQNNGV. CDR3 length equals 14 residues. V was shortened by 2 bases and J by 2 bases, with 10 bases between the two germline ends. This chain's CDR3 is CASSLRVATYEQYF. For the CDR3, the DNA is TGTGCCAGCAGCTTAAGGGTGGCGACCTACGAGCAGTACTTC. Looking up the rest from reference TRBV11-2 and TRBJ2-7 gives the full variable domain: EAGVAQSPRYKIIEKRQSVAFWCNPISGHATLYWYQQILGQGPKLLIQFQNNGVVDDSQLPKDRFSAERLKGVDSTLKIQPAKLEDSAVYLCASSLRVATYEQYFGPGTRLTVT.

The chain combines TRBV7-9 with TRBJ1-1; D not certain. This CDR3 region has 13 residues. The germline V and J ends were trimmed by 3 bases and 0 bases, with 5 bases remaining between them. Germline CDR1 and CDR2: SEHNR and FQNEAQ (reference sequence). The CDR3 here is CASSFRVNTEAFF. The CDR3, as DNA: TGTGCCAGCAGCTTTAGGGTGAACACTGAAGCTTTCTTT. Together with reference TRBV7-9 and TRBJ1-1, the CDR3 gives the full variable domain: DTGVSQNPRHKITKRGQNVTFRCDPISEHNRLYWYRQTLGQGPEFLTYFQNEAQLEKSRLLSDRFSAERPKGSFSTLEIQRTEQGDSAMYLCASSFRVNTEAFFGQGTRLTVV.

The V gene is TRBV11-2, the J gene TRBJ1-2, with D possibly matching TRBD1 (5 bases). From germline, CDR1 is SGHAT and CDR2 FQNNGV. The V end was cut by 0 bases, the J end by 6 bases, with 17 bases between. The CDR3 runs 16 residues. The CDR3 DNA reads as TGTGCCAGCAGCTTAGAGGAGTGGGGGACTGGGAATGGCTACACCTTC. Translating it yields CASSLEEWGTGNGYTF.

The chain recombines TRBV6-1 with TRBJ1-5, with D perhaps matching TRBD1 (6 bases). CDR3 length equals 22 residues. From germline, CDR1 is MNHNS and CDR2 SASEGT. The V gene lost 2 bases and the J gene lost 0 bases, with 29 bases spanning the gap. The CDR3: CASSEYTFEGVNPFYSNQPQHF. DNA of the CDR3: TGTGCCAGCAGTGAATACACCTTTGAGGGGGTAAATCCCTTTTATAGCAATCAGCCCCAGCATTTT.

The sample holds one count of this clone. The CDR3 coding sequence is TGTGCCAGCAACACCTTTCGGTGGTTTCAGCCCCAGCATTTT. This encodes CASNTFRWFQPQHF. The chain has TRBV28 and TRBJ1-5; D not resolved. V was cut by 7 bases and J by 6 bases, with 16 bases left in between. CDR1 is MDHEN, CDR2 SYDVKM, per germline. This CDR3 is 14 amino acids long.

This clone appeared a few times. The genes are TRBV9 and TRBJ2-7, with D tentatively TRBD2 (5 bases). V shed 4 bases and J shed 3 bases, with 14 bases lying between them. CDR3 length: 14 residues. The germline CDR1 and CDR2 sequences are SGDLS and YYNGEE. The CDR3 DNA follows: TGTGCCAGCAGCACTAGTGGCCAGGACTACGAGCAGTACTTC. Its translation is CASSTSGQDYEQYF.

V and J are TRBV27 and TRBJ1-2, with D hard to call. Germline V lookup: CDR1 MNHEY, CDR2 SMNVEV (reference sequence). The ends were cut back, 0 bases at V and 3 bases at J, with 11 bases in the middle. There are 15 residues in the CDR3. In nucleotides, the CDR3 is TGTGCCAGCAGTTTATCAGGAAGGGTAGACTATGGCTACACCTTC. Protein sequence: CASSLSGRVDYGYTF.

This chain uses TRBV5-1 with TRBJ2-3; 12 bases line up with TRBD2. Germline trimming cut 4 bases from V and 4 bases from J; bases unmatched to any gene: 4. The CDR3 has 15 residues. Germline V gene sequence: CDR1 SGHRS, CDR2 YFSETQ. The CDR3 DNA follows: TGCGCCAGCAGCGTTTCTAGCGGGGGGGCAGATACGCAGTATTTT. Protein sequence: CASSVSSGGADTQYF.

The gene calls are TRBV14 and TRBJ2-3; possibly TRBD1 or TRBD2 for D (6 bases each). The CDR3 has 15 amino acids. Germline CDR1 and CDR2: SGHDN and FVKESK. The V gene lost 0 bases and the J gene lost 5 bases, with 12 bases spanning the gap. The chain's CDR3 is CASSQEWGAGDTQYF. The CDR3 DNA sequence: TGTGCCAGCAGCCAAGAATGGGGGGCCGGAGATACGCAGTATTTT.

This sequence joins TRBV5-6 and TRBJ1-2; tentative D call: TRBD1 (5 bases). V was trimmed by 0 bases and J by 11 bases, leaving 11 bases between them. Germline V gene data show CDR1 as SGHDT and CDR2 as YYEEEE. The CDR3 has 12 amino acids. CDR3 sequence: CASSLGDLGYTF. Here the CDR3 DNA reads TGTGCCAGCAGCTTGGGGGACCTAGGGTACACCTTC.

The V call is TRBV9, the J call TRBJ2-2; TRBD1 or TRBD2 may be the D gene (5 bases each). CDR1 and CDR2 (germline): SGDLS, YYNGEE. V gave up 5 bases and J gave up 1 base, with 12 bases separating them. This CDR3 region has 15 residues. Here the CDR3 DNA reads TGTGCCAGCAGGGGTGGGACGGGGAACACCGGGGAGCTGTTTTTT. Protein product: CASRGGTGNTGELFF.

The chain has TRBV10-3 and TRBJ1-4, with a weak D call TRBD1 (6 bases). CDR1 and CDR2 (germline): ENHRY, SYGVKD. The CDR3 is 17 residues long. Deletions cut 0 bases from V and 4 bases from J, with 15 bases between. CDR3 coding DNA: TGTGCCATCAGTGAGTCGATCTGGGGGACAAGTAATGAAAAACTGTTTTTT. Translated, it gives CAISESIWGTSNEKLFF.

The chain has TRBV19 and TRBJ2-7, with D hard to call. This CDR3 has 15 amino acids. Trimming stripped 3 bases from V and 2 bases from J, with 14 bases between. Germline loops: CDR1 LNHDA, CDR2 SQIVND (reference sequence). The CDR3 loop reads CASSIRASMAYEQYF. The DNA of the CDR3 is TGTGCCAGTAGTATCAGAGCTAGTATGGCCTACGAGCAGTACTTC.

This clone came up once. Written as DNA, the CDR3 is TGTGCCAGCAGCGCTTTGGGGGGCTACGAGCAGTACTTC. Protein product: CASSALGGYEQYF. J is TRBJ2-7 and V is TRBV9; maybe TRBD2 (6 bases). The V and J ends lost 3 bases and 3 bases respectively, with 10 bases between them. This CDR3 comprises 13 residues. The germline CDR1 and CDR2 sequences are SGDLS and YYNGEE.

The V gene is TRBV5-1, the J gene TRBJ2-1; perhaps TRBD2 as D (5 bases). Trimming left V 4 bases short and J 5 bases short, with 16 bases between. The CDR3 is made up of 15 amino acids. Germline lookup yields CDR1 SGHRS and CDR2 YFSETQ. The CDR3 nucleotides read TGCGCCAGCAGCCTTAACGGACTTGATCACAATGAGCAGTTCTTC. It specifies CASSLNGLDHNEQFF. Based on the CDR3 plus reference TRBV5-1 and TRBJ2-1, the full variable domain is KAGVTQTPRYLIKTRGQQVTLSCSPISGHRSVSWYQQTPGQGLQFLFEYFSETQRNKGNFPGRFSGRQFSNSRSEMNVSTLELGDSALYLCASSLNGLDHNEQFFGPGTRLTVL.

The rearrangement joins TRBV11-3 to TRBJ2-5; D is perhaps TRBD2 (5 bases). Deletions cut 1 base from V and 4 bases from J, with 13 bases between. Germline V gene lookup returns CDR1 SGHNT and CDR2 YENEEA. The CDR3 is 15 amino acids. The chain's CDR3 is CASSLGRGEGETQYF. The CDR3 coding sequence is TGTGCCAGCAGCTTAGGTCGGGGAGAGGGAGAGACCCAGTACTTC. The variable domain in full, completed from reference TRBV11-3 and TRBJ2-5, reads EAGVVQSPRYKIIEKKQPVAFWCNPISGHNTLYWYLQNLGQGPELLIRYENEEAVDDSQLPKDRFSAERLKGVDSTLKIQPAELGDSAVYLCASSLGRGEGETQYFGPGTRLLVL.

This chain uses TRBV2 with TRBJ2-7; tentative D call: TRBD2 (6 bases). The V end lost 4 bases, the J end lost 6 bases, and 16 bases lay between the germline ends. The CDR3 is made up of 14 amino acids. The germline CDR1 and CDR2 sequences are SNHLY and FYNNEI. The CDR3 DNA reads as TGTGCCAGCAGTGGGCGCACCCGGGAGCTCGAGCAGTACTTC. Protein: CASSGRTRELEQYF.

The chain employs TRBV2 and TRBJ2-3; 8 bases are shared with TRBD1. Per germline, CDR1 SNHLY and CDR2 FYNNEI. V lost 8 bases and J lost 2; bases outside the gene matches: 9. This CDR3 has 15 amino acids. CDR3 in DNA: TGTGCCAGCTGGACAGGGAGAATAGACACAGATACGCAGTATTTT. Residues: CASWTGRIDTDTQYF.

This clone is large (0.1 to 1%). Other DNA variants within this sample encode the same CDR3. The rearrangement links TRBV2 to TRBJ1-5, with 11 positions matching TRBD1. This CDR3 comprises 13 residues. Germline CDR1 is SNHLY and CDR2 is FYNNEI. Germline trimming cut 6 bases from V and 6 bases from J; bases unmatched to any gene: 1. The CDR3 here is CASRDRGLQPQHF. The DNA for the CDR3 is TGTGCCAGCAGGGACAGGGGGCTTCAGCCCCAGCATTTT.

This chain uses TRBV5-1 with TRBJ1-4; D gene ambiguous. V lost 2 bases and J 0 bases, leaving 8 bases between the germline ends. Germline V lookup: CDR1 SGHRS, CDR2 YFSETQ. The CDR3 is 15 amino acids. The CDR3 is CASSFLGATNEKLFF. DNA for the CDR3: TGCGCCAGCAGCTTCCTAGGTGCAACTAATGAAAAACTGTTTTTT.